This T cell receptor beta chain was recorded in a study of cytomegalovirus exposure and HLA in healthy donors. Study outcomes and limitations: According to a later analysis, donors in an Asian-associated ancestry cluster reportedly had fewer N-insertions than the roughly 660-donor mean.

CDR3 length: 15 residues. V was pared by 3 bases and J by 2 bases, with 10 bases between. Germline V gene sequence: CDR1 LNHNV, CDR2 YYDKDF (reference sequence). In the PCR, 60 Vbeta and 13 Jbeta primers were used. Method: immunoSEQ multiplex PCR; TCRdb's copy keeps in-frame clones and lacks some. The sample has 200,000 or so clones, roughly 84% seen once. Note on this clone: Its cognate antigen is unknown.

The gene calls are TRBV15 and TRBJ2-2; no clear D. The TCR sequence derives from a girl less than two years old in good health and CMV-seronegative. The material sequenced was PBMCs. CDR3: CATSSVQRNTGELFF. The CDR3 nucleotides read TGTGCCACCAGCAGTGTTCAGCGAAACACCGGGGAGCTGTTTTTT.